The next 4 T cell receptor beta chains were all read from a single sample in a study of T cells after yellow fever vaccination. TCRdb recomputed calls from the 5' RACE reads with MiXCR, one row per CDR3 protein. This sample has a few hundred thousand distinct CDR3 sequences; roughly 11% occur once, and the top ten carry more than 15%. This specimen consisted of PBMCs, obtained on the day of the first yellow fever vaccination. The receptors shown here come from a man aged 18 to 29 who received the YFV17D yellow fever vaccine.

The sample holds a few counts of this clonotype. This chain uses TRBV5-1 with TRBJ1-5; 10 bases align to TRBD1. The germline gives CDR1 SGHRS, CDR2 YFSETQ. Losses at the gene ends were 4 bases for V and 3 bases for J; bases not matched to a gene: 16. The CDR3 runs to 19 residues. The CDR3: CASSRGGQGMAYNNQPQHF. CDR3 nucleotides: TGCGCCAGCAGCCGGGGGGGACAGGGGATGGCATATAACAATCAGCCCCAGCATTTT. Filled out from reference TRBV5-1 and TRBJ1-5, the complete variable domain reads KAGVTQTPRYLIKTRGQQVTLSCSPISGHRSVSWYQQTPGQGLQFLFEYFSETQRNKGNFPGRFSGRQFSNSRSEMNVSTLELGDSALYLCASSRGGQGMAYNNQPQHFGDGTRLSIL.

This clonotype showed up just a few times. This chain joins TRBV6-5 and TRBJ1-1; D is uncertain. This CDR3 spans 16 amino acids. Trimming pared 0 bases from V and 0 bases from J, leaving 11 bases between. The V gene's germline CDR1 is MNHEY and CDR2 SVGAGI. The chain's CDR3 is CASSYSPPTVNTEAFF. As DNA, the CDR3 is TGTGCCAGCAGTTACTCGCCACCTACGGTGAACACTGAAGCTTTCTTT.

Only a few counts were recorded for this clonotype. The gene calls are TRBV7-3 and TRBJ2-2, with 9 bases matching TRBD1. The CDR3 sequence is 18 residues long. Germline V lookup: CDR1 SGHTA, CDR2 FQGTGA. V was pared by 2 bases and J by 4 bases, with 11 bases of the junction left unmatched. The CDR3 DNA reads as TGTGCCAGCAGCTTACTCCCCCCCGGGACAGGGTTCACCGGGGAGCTGTTTTTT. Amino acid sequence: CASSLLPPGTGFTGELFF.

This clonotype has only a few counts. The genes are TRBV10-3 and TRBJ2-7; D call uncertain. Germline V lookup: CDR1 ENHRY, CDR2 SYGVKD. The CDR3 contains 11 residues. V gave up 5 bases and J gave up 0 bases, with 2 bases separating them. The CDR3 loop reads CAISSSYEQYV. CDR3 nucleotide sequence: TGTGCCATCAGTTCCTCCTACGAGCAGTACGTC.